This T cell receptor beta chain was captured in a study of persistence of HIV-infected CD4 T cells. The immunoSEQ assay was version 4, run in survey mode. Repertoires were generated with immunoSEQ multiplex PCR, while TCRdb's copy carries only in-frame clones and drops some. The table has 35,000 or so clones, about 83% seen once. Cells were stimulated with overlapping HIV-1 Gag 15-mer peptides. Sorted nonresponding memory CD4+ T cells were CD40L-negative, CD69-negative, CD45RO-high. In the case of this clone: The antigen remains undetermined.

Germline V gives CDR1 MNHNY, CDR2 SVGAGI (reference sequence). This CDR3 is 16 amino acids long. V was clipped by 4 bases and J by 12 bases; unmatched bases: 12. The sequence was obtained from an adult with HIV. The donor label of this sample is uncertain. The V and J genes are TRBV6-6 and TRBJ2-3; 14 bases map to TRBD2. Material: cultured CD4+ T cells from PBMCs, obtained from a patient who received antiretroviral therapy. The CDR3 region has the DNA TGTGCCAGCAGTTCCTCGGGACTAGCGGGGGTCCTTAATCAGTATTTT. This sequence encodes CASSSSGLAGVLNQYF.